This entry lists 18 T cell receptor beta chains sequenced from one sample in a study of blood T cell repertoires in COVID-19. TCRdb keeps only in-frame clones here, not all; method: immunoSEQ multiplex PCR. Of about 74,000 clones listed, just under 85% are singletons. Sequencing input: peripheral blood. These receptors all stem from a man aged 65 to 85 with acute or convalescent COVID-19.

This chain joins TRBV7-2 and TRBJ1-2, with TRBD1 matching over 7 bases. The length of the CDR3 is 15 residues. J lost 0 bases, V lost 5 bases, and 6 bases had no gene match. The V gene's germline CDR1 is SGHTA and CDR2 FQGNSA. DNA for the CDR3: TGTGCCAGCAGCACCGGGACAGCCGCTAACTATGGCTACACCTTC. This codes for CASSTGTAANYGYTF.

This chain uses TRBV6-6 with TRBJ1-1, with a tentative D call TRBD1 (6 bases). This CDR3 is built from 12 residues. Germline V gene sequence: CDR1 MNHNY, CDR2 SVGAGI (reference sequence). The V end was cut by 5 bases, the J end by 5 bases, with 9 bases between. The CDR3 sequence is CASSPGQTEAFF. The CDR3 DNA reads TGTGCCAGCAGTCCCGGACAGACTGAAGCTTTCTTT.

This chain links TRBV6-5 with TRBJ2-5; TRBD2 is a possible D gene (6 bases). Germline V gene lookup returns CDR1 MNHEY and CDR2 SVGAGI. The V and J ends lost 8 bases and 0 bases respectively, with 16 bases between them. CDR3 length: 15 amino acids. The CDR3 DNA reads TGTGCCAGCGGGAGGTCATCCCAGTACCAAGAGACCCAGTACTTC. Its protein is CASGRSSQYQETQYF.

In this sample, this clone turned up a few times. J is TRBJ2-7 and V is TRBV6-1; D is perhaps TRBD2 (6 bases). Trimming removed 1 base from V and 11 bases from J, with 9 bases in between. The germline CDR1 and CDR2 sequences are MNHNS and SASEGT. The CDR3 covers 11 residues. The CDR3 is CASSEGASEYF. DNA of the CDR3: TGTGCCAGCAGTGAAGGGGCTAGCGAGTACTTC.

The chain employs TRBV7-8 and TRBJ2-7; no firm D call. CDR3 size: 12 residues. Trimming stripped 8 bases from V and 2 bases from J, with 10 bases between. Germline V gene data show CDR1 as SGHVS and CDR2 as FQNEAQ. DNA of the CDR3: TGTGCCAGCGGCACCCGTACCTACGAGCAGTACTTC. Translating it yields CASGTRTYEQYF.

The chain recombines TRBV7-2 with TRBJ1-2; weak D call: TRBD1 (5 bases). Germline-derived CDR1 and CDR2 are SGHTA and FQGNSA. Between the trimmed V and J ends, which lost 3 bases and 8 bases, there was a span of 19 bases. There are 15 residues in the CDR3. The CDR3 region has the DNA TGTGCCAGCAGCTTCCGGGACTCTCAGACGAGCGGCTACACCTTC. This translates into CASSFRDSQTSGYTF.

The V and J genes are TRBV6-5 and TRBJ2-1; 12 bases map to TRBD2. The CDR3 loop spans 15 amino acids. V shed 6 bases, J shed 4 bases, and the junction held 4 bases outside the gene matches. Germline V CDR1 and CDR2: MNHEY, SVGAGI. CDR3 protein: CASRKTSGRYNEQFF. Written as DNA, the CDR3 is TGTGCCAGCAGAAAGACTAGCGGGAGATACAATGAGCAGTTCTTC.

V usage is TRBV5-6 and J usage is TRBJ2-7; D unresolved. CDR3 length: 13 residues. Germline V gives CDR1 SGHDT, CDR2 YYEEEE. The germline V and J ends were trimmed by 4 bases and 0 bases, with 8 bases remaining between them. The CDR3 bases are TGTGCCAGCAGCCTCGGAGTCTCCTACGAGCAGTACTTC. This encodes CASSLGVSYEQYF.

V is TRBV18 and J is TRBJ1-4; maybe TRBD1 (5 bases). Trimming left V 6 bases short and J 5 bases short, with 16 bases between. The CDR3 spans 15 residues. Germline CDR1 and CDR2: KGHSH and LQKENI. The CDR3 DNA sequence: TGTGCCAGCTCGCGCTCCGTCGACAGCAATGAAAAACTGTTTTTT. Its protein is CASSRSVDSNEKLFF. The variable domain in full, completed from reference TRBV18 and TRBJ1-4, reads NAGVMQNPRHLVRRRGQEARLRCSPMKGHSHVYWYRQLPEEGLKFMVYLQKENIIDESGMPKERFSAEFPKEGPSILRIQQVVRGDSAAYFCASSRSVDSNEKLFFGSGTQLSVL.

This chain uses TRBV6-6 with TRBJ2-7; TRBD1 matches 9 bases. This CDR3 region has 13 residues. The germline gives CDR1 MNHNY, CDR2 SVGAGI (reference sequence). The V segment lost 5 bases and the J segment 8 bases; nucleotides outside the gene matches: 7. The CDR3 coding sequence is TGTGCCAGCAGTCCCCGGGACAGGGACCAGCAGTACTTC. Translating it yields CASSPRDRDQQYF.

The rearrangement joins TRBV6-2 or TRBV6-3 to TRBJ2-7; TRBD2 is a possible D gene (5 bases). The ends were cut back, 2 bases at V and 3 bases at J, with 5 bases in the middle. CDR1 is MNHEY, CDR2 SVGEGT, per germline. CDR3 size: 12 residues. The CDR3: CASSYDYYEQYF. The CDR3 DNA sequence: TGTGCCAGCAGTTACGACTACTACGAGCAGTACTTC.

This clone was detected only once. This chain connects TRBV21-1 to TRBJ1-2; the table's D call TRBD1 went unverified against the DNA. TRBV21-1 is listed as a pseudogene. This CDR3 region has 12 residues. CDR3 loop: CATTQRGIGYTF. CDR3 sequence (DNA): TGTGCCACTACACAGAGGGGGATCGGCTACACCTTC.

The sample holds a few counts of this clone. J is TRBJ2-3 and V is TRBV19, with a weak D call TRBD1 (7 bases). The CDR3 runs to 16 residues. V shed 6 bases and J shed 3 bases, with 19 bases lying between them. Looked up from germline, CDR1 is LNHDA and CDR2 is SQIVND (reference sequence). CDR3 sequence reads: CASSTPGGMVTDTQYF. The CDR3 nucleotides are TGTGCCAGTAGCACCCCAGGGGGGATGGTAACAGATACGCAGTATTTT.

This clone was picked up one time. The J gene is TRBJ1-1, the V gene TRBV28, with D maybe TRBD1 (5 bases). Germline CDR1 MDHEN, CDR2 SYDVKM. This CDR3 region has 13 residues. The V and J ends lost 5 bases and 1 base respectively, with 8 bases between them. CDR3: CASSGGGNTEAFF. The CDR3 bases are TGTGCCAGCAGTGGGGGAGGGAACACTGAAGCTTTCTTT.

The chain joins TRBV24-1 to TRBJ2-5; 7 bases match TRBD1. The CDR3 loop spans 14 amino acids. The V and J ends lost 7 bases and 4 bases, in that order; junction bases with no gene match: 8. Germline CDR1 KGHDR, CDR2 SFDVKD. CDR3 loop: CATSLTGVGETQYF. Here the CDR3 DNA reads TGTGCCACCAGCCTCACAGGGGTAGGAGAGACCCAGTACTTC.

This chain links TRBV18 with TRBJ1-2; 10 nucleotides align to TRBD1. Germline CDR1 and CDR2: KGHSH and LQKENI. The CDR3 runs 16 residues. With V trimmed by 3 bases and J by 8 bases, 12 bases remained unmatched. The CDR3 here is CASSPKAGTGEKGYTF. The DNA for the CDR3 is TGTGCCAGCTCACCTAAGGCCGGGACAGGGGAGAAAGGCTACACCTTC.

The V call is TRBV19, the J call TRBJ1-1, with 11 bases fitting TRBD1. Germline loops: CDR1 LNHDA, CDR2 SQIVND (reference sequence). There are 16 residues in the CDR3. V was pared by 7 bases and J by 6 bases, with 13 bases of the junction left unmatched. The CDR3 nucleotides are TGTGCCAGTACCAGGGCGGACAGGGGGCGTAGGGCTGAAGCTTTCTTT. Amino acid sequence: CASTRADRGRRAEAFF.

This rearrangement joins TRBV4-1 to TRBJ2-7; the match to TRBD1 covers 7 bases. The J segment lost 4 bases and the V segment lost 5 bases, leaving 17 bases of the junction unmatched. CDR1 is MGHRA and CDR2 is YSYEKL in the germline V gene. CDR3 length equals 17 residues. CDR3 amino acids: CASSATPDRTGFYEQYF. CDR3 DNA sequence: TGCGCCAGCAGCGCCACCCCGGACAGGACTGGGTTTTACGAGCAGTACTTC.